Described below is a single TCR beta chain sequence and its context. The source of the sample is a study of blood T cell repertoires in COVID-19. Study-wide context: Samples representing acute and convalescent COVID-19 were sourced from the United States, Italy and Spain.

The cohort comprised adults aged about 18 to 100 years residing in approximately 25 US areas. Which cohort a participant joined came from the clinical history participants gave. The repertoire was sequenced with immunoSEQ multiplex PCR; TCRdb's copy has only in-frame clones and lacks some. The data hold 390,000 or so clones, with about 83% observed a single time. V lost 3 bases, J lost 6 bases, and 21 bases lay in between. The CDR3 loop spans 16 amino acids. The germline gives CDR1 SGHTS, CDR2 YDEGEE. The chain carries TRBV5-8 and TRBJ1-1, with D perhaps TRBD1 (6 bases). Source material: PBMCs or T cells enriched from blood (not recorded which). This receptor was taken from a woman in her fifties or sixties who had recovered from COVID-19. The CDR3 nucleotides are TGTGCCAGCAGCTACGGATGGGGGCCGGGTACGGCTGAAGCTTTCTTT. Protein product: CASSYGWGPGTAEAFF.